The 25 T cell receptor beta chains below all came from one sample that was sequenced in a study of T cell responses to AZD1222 COVID-19 vaccine. TCRdb keeps only in-frame clones here, not all; method: immunoSEQ multiplex PCR. The sample includes around 120,000 clones, 85% to 90% of them seen just once. The sequencing here drew on peripheral blood, taken 28 days after the second AZD1222 dose. The receptor set was obtained from an adult who received the AZD1222 COVID-19 vaccine.

CDR3 protein: CSVEHDRAYGYTF. Here the CDR3 DNA reads TGCAGCGTTGAACATGACAGGGCCTATGGCTACACCTTC. The V gene is TRBV29-1, the J gene TRBJ1-2; 7 bases map to TRBD1. This CDR3 is built from 13 residues. Trimming took 2 bases from V and 4 from J; bases not matched to a gene: 4. CDR1 and CDR2 (germline): SQVTM, ANQGSEA.

The chain couples TRBV7-9 to TRBJ2-3; 14 nucleotides agree with TRBD2. V lost 3 bases and J lost 5; bases outside the gene matches: 13. Per the germline V gene, CDR1 is SEHNR and CDR2 is FQNEAQ (reference sequence). This CDR3 is built from 19 residues. The CDR3 loop reads CASSFPTSGGATTLDTQYF. The CDR3 coding sequence is TGTGCCAGCAGCTTCCCGACTAGCGGGGGGGCCACGACTTTAGATACGCAGTATTTT.

V and J are TRBV5-1 and TRBJ2-2, with D possibly being TRBD1 (6 bases). V lost 4 bases and J 5 bases, leaving 18 bases between the germline ends. This CDR3 spans 16 amino acids. CDR1 and CDR2 from the germline V gene are SGHRS and YFSETQ. The CDR3 protein is CASSRTGRDITGELFF. Here the CDR3 DNA reads TGCGCCAGCAGCCGAACAGGCAGGGACATTACCGGGGAGCTGTTTTTT. The full variable domain, its missing parts supplied by reference TRBV5-1 and TRBJ2-2, is KAGVTQTPRYLIKTRGQQVTLSCSPISGHRSVSWYQQTPGQGLQFLFEYFSETQRNKGNFPGRFSGRQFSNSRSEMNVSTLELGDSALYLCASSRTGRDITGELFFGEGSRLTVL.

The V call is TRBV5-8, the J call TRBJ2-1; weak D call: TRBD2 (5 bases). CDR3 size: 14 residues. V was pared by 2 bases and J by 2 bases, with 8 bases between. Germline V CDR1 and CDR2: SGHTS, YDEGEE. DNA for the CDR3: TGTGCCAGCAGCTTCGGGGAAGCCTACAATGAGCAGTTCTTC. This gives the protein CASSFGEAYNEQFF. The full variable domain, completed using reference TRBV5-8 and TRBJ2-1, is EAGVTQSPTHLIKTRGQQATLRCSPISGHTSVYWYQQALGLGLQFLLWYDEGEERNRGNFPPRFSGRQFPNYSSELNVNALELEDSALYLCASSFGEAYNEQFFGPGTRLTVL.

The chain has TRBV29-1 and TRBJ1-1; TRBD1 aligns across 7 bases. The trim removed 7 bases at V and 4 bases at J, leaving 12 bases unmatched. The germline V gene has CDR1 SQVTM and CDR2 ANQGSEA. The CDR3 runs 14 residues. The CDR3 here is CSATTGIWVTEAFF. Here the CDR3 DNA reads TGCAGCGCCACGACAGGGATCTGGGTCACTGAAGCTTTCTTT.

The chain joins TRBV9 to TRBJ1-3, with 10 bases that match TRBD1. CDR1 SGDLS and CDR2 YYNGEE come from the germline V gene. V trimming: 2 bases; J trimming: 2 bases; junction bases outside the gene matches: 1. The CDR3 consists of 15 residues. The CDR3 reads CASSVDRGPGNTIYF. The CDR3 coding sequence is TGTGCCAGCAGCGTCGACAGGGGGCCTGGAAACACCATATATTTT.

DNA of the CDR3: TGTGCCAGCAGTCCCCTAGCGGGAGAGACCGGGGAGCTGTTTTTT. Translated, it gives CASSPLAGETGELFF. The chain uses TRBV3-1 (or the pseudogene TRBV3-2) and TRBJ2-2; 10 bases line up with TRBD2. The CDR3 covers 15 residues. Trimming took 6 bases from V and 5 from J; bases not matched to a gene: 6. Germline loops: CDR1 LGHDT, CDR2 YNNKEL (reference sequence).

The chain joins TRBV7-6 to TRBJ2-2; 9 positions match TRBD2. V dropped 1 base and J dropped 2; count of bases not matched to a gene: 8. The CDR3 runs 18 residues. Germline V gene lookup returns CDR1 SGHVS and CDR2 FNYEAQ. CDR3 nucleotide sequence: TGTGCCAGCAGCTTAGAGGCTAGCGGGGTACTAAACACCGGGGAGCTGTTTTTT. Translated, it gives CASSLEASGVLNTGELFF. The entire variable domain, with the rest obtained from reference TRBV7-6 and TRBJ2-2, is as follows: GAGVSQSPRYKVTKRGQDVALRCDPISGHVSLYWYRQALGQGPEFLTYFNYEAQQDKSGLPNDRFSAERPEGSISTLTIQRTEQRDSAMYRCASSLEASGVLNTGELFFGEGSRLTVL.

The chain carries TRBV2 and TRBJ2-7; a possible D gene is TRBD2 (5 bases). Germline V gene lookup returns CDR1 SNHLY and CDR2 FYNNEI. The V end was cut by 6 bases, the J end by 5 bases, with 14 bases between. The CDR3 covers 13 residues. In DNA form, the CDR3 reads TGTGCCAGCAGCGCCTCGGGGTACCACGAGCAGTACTTC. It yields the protein CASSASGYHEQYF.

The chain uses TRBV28 and TRBJ1-5; no clear D gene. Trimming stripped 4 bases from V and 0 bases from J, with 7 bases between. CDR1 MDHEN and CDR2 SYDVKM come from the germline V gene. The CDR3 sequence is 14 residues long. CDR3 DNA: TGTGCCAGCAGTTCGATAGGTAGCAATCAGCCCCAGCATTTT. Its translation: CASSSIGSNQPQHF.

This sequence joins TRBV9 and TRBJ1-5, with D uncertain. The CDR3 extends over 15 amino acids. Trimming removed 0 bases at V and 7 bases at J, with 14 bases between. Germline V gene sequence: CDR1 SGDLS, CDR2 YYNGEE. CDR3 in DNA: TGTGCCAGCAGCGTAGGGGCACAAGGCCCCCAGCCCCAGCATTTT. This sequence encodes CASSVGAQGPQPQHF.

The chain is built from TRBV9 and TRBJ2-1; D is uncertain. Trimming removed 3 bases from V and 10 bases from J, with 5 bases in between. Germline CDR1 SGDLS, CDR2 YYNGEE. This CDR3 region has 10 residues. The CDR3 protein is CASSGPEQFF. The CDR3 DNA is TGTGCCAGCAGCGGGCCCGAGCAGTTCTTC.

The CDR3 coding sequence is TGCGCCAGCAGCCAAGATCAGGGGGTTGAAGCTTTCTTT. Protein product: CASSQDQGVEAFF. The genes are TRBV4-1 and TRBJ1-1; TRBD1 matches at 7 bases. Germline CDR1 and CDR2: MGHRA and YSYEKL. V was clipped by 0 bases and J by 7 bases; unmatched bases: 2. CDR3 length equals 13 residues.

V gene TRBV5-5 combines with J gene TRBJ1-2; D is undetermined. The CDR3 runs to 16 residues. Trimming shortened V by 5 bases and J by 5 bases, and 22 bases separated the two germline ends. Germline V gene sequence: CDR1 SGHKS, CDR2 YYEKEE (reference sequence). DNA of the CDR3: TGTGCCAGCAGTCCCGGACGGCCAGGACTCCAATATGGCTACACCTTC. Amino acids: CASSPGRPGLQYGYTF.

The chain uses TRBV14 and TRBJ1-2; D call uncertain. The germline V and J ends were trimmed by 0 bases and 1 base, with 3 bases remaining between them. The germline CDR1 and CDR2 sequences are SGHDN and FVKESK. The CDR3 is 13 residues long. The CDR3 sequence: CASSQDHNYGYTF. The DNA for the CDR3 is TGTGCCAGCAGCCAAGATCATAACTATGGCTACACCTTC.

The J gene is TRBJ2-7, the V gene TRBV5-5, with TRBD2 matching over 9 bases. V lost 4 bases to trimming and J lost 5 bases; unmatched junction nucleotides: 10. The CDR3 is 15 residues long. CDR1 is SGHKS and CDR2 is YYEKEE in the germline V gene (reference sequence). For the CDR3, the DNA is TGTGCCAGCAGCGCGACTAGCGGCGCCGGGGACGAGCAGTACTTC. Translating gives CASSATSGAGDEQYF.

The V gene is TRBV4-3, the J gene TRBJ1-2; 9 bases fit TRBD1. Germline V gene lookup returns CDR1 LGHNA and CDR2 YSLEER. Trimming took 3 bases from V and 2 from J; bases not matched to a gene: 16. This CDR3 spans 19 amino acids. The CDR3 region has the DNA TGCGCCAGCAGCCATATATTGGGACAGGGTGGGCTGGAAAACTATGGCTACACCTTC. Encoded protein: CASSHILGQGGLENYGYTF.

The chain has TRBV5-1 and TRBJ1-1; possible D gene TRBD1, 6 bases. The CDR3 contains 15 residues. The V end lost 4 bases, the J end lost 2 bases, and 15 bases lay between the germline ends. The germline V gene has CDR1 SGHRS and CDR2 YFSETQ. Here the CDR3 DNA reads TGCGCCAGCAGCCCGGTGGGGGCGCGAAACACTGAAGCTTTCTTT. It is translated as CASSPVGARNTEAFF.

V and J are TRBV18 and TRBJ2-5, with TRBD1 matching over 8 bases. V was clipped by 6 bases and J by 5 bases; unmatched bases: 11. There are 15 residues in the CDR3. Germline loops: CDR1 KGHSH, CDR2 LQKENI. CDR3 amino acids: CASSRSDRGWETQYF. The CDR3 coding sequence is TGTGCCAGCTCGCGAAGCGACAGGGGCTGGGAGACCCAGTACTTC.

V and J are TRBV29-1 and TRBJ2-5, with unresolved D. V was pared by 3 bases and J by 4 bases, with 9 bases between. The CDR3 is 12 amino acids. The V gene's germline CDR1 is SQVTM and CDR2 ANQGSEA. The CDR3 sequence is CSVETPGETQYF. For the CDR3, the DNA is TGCAGCGTTGAGACCCCGGGAGAGACCCAGTACTTC.

V is TRBV19 and J is TRBJ2-2; D remains unclear. The CDR3 length is 16 residues. V was clipped by 7 bases and J by 1 base, with 16 bases between them. Looked up from germline, CDR1 is LNHDA and CDR2 is SQIVND (reference sequence). CDR3 bases: TGTGCCAGTACCACAAGACTTCGGCGGAACACCGGGGAGCTGTTTTTT. Its translation is CASTTRLRRNTGELFF.

In its sample, this clone was seen a few times. The chain is built from TRBV7-9 and TRBJ2-2, with 12 positions matching TRBD1. Unmatched junction bases numbered 8, after V lost 5 bases and J lost 7 bases. Per germline, CDR1 SEHNR and CDR2 FQNEAQ (reference sequence). This CDR3 contains 16 residues. The DNA for the CDR3 is TGTGCCAGCAGCCTACGGGACAGGGGGCGTAACGGGGAGCTGTTTTTT. Translation gives CASSLRDRGRNGELFF.

This sequence joins TRBV19 and TRBJ1-1, with unresolved D. Germline V CDR1 and CDR2: LNHDA, SQIVND (reference sequence). Trimming removed 4 bases from V and 3 bases from J, with 15 bases in between. The CDR3 covers 15 residues. CDR3 amino acids: CASSTEDYRYTEAFF. CDR3 DNA: TGTGCCAGTAGTACCGAGGACTACCGTTACACTGAAGCTTTCTTT.

This chain links TRBV9 with TRBJ1-6; perhaps TRBD1 as D (5 bases). Germline CDR1 and CDR2: SGDLS and YYNGEE. V was shortened by 0 bases and J by 9 bases, with 7 bases between the two germline ends. This CDR3 has 13 amino acids. CDR3 bases: TGTGCCAGCAGCGTAGCTGGGGGTTCACCCCTCCACTTT. Residues: CASSVAGGSPLHF.

V usage is TRBV4-1 and J usage is TRBJ2-3; D remains ambiguous. CDR1 is MGHRA and CDR2 is YSYEKL in the germline V gene. Trimming stripped 1 base from V and 1 base from J, with 9 bases between. CDR3 length equals 15 residues. In DNA, the CDR3 is TGCGCCAGCAGCCAAGGGCCTCGCGGCACAGATACGCAGTATTTT. Translation: CASSQGPRGTDTQYF.